This is a list of T cell receptor beta chains from one sample in a study of vaccination effects on CD4 cells after COVID-19. The protocol was immunoSEQ multiplex PCR, while the TCRdb copy is restricted to in-frame clones and leaves out a portion. The sample consists of nearly 35,000 clones, around 75% of them appearing once. The antigens for these receptors are not known. This sample comprised CD4+ T cells from PBMCs cultured without peptide, obtained after COVID-19 vaccination. The receptors derive from a human donor who had a prior SARS-CoV-2 infection. Each CDR3 is given with its conserved first and last residue. D genes are given only for firm matches. A clone size is listed for some rows: how often the clone was seen (once, few, many), or a class if it is expanded.

J,D,V,size,DNA,CDR3
TRBJ2-7,.,TRBV7-6,.,TGTGCCAGCAGCGACACAAACTCTTTCCACGAGCAGTACTTC,CASSDTNSFHEQYF
TRBJ2-1,TRBD2,TRBV20-1,.,TGCAGAGTAGCGGGCTACAATGAGCAGTTCTTC,CRVAGYNEQFF
TRBJ2-7,.,TRBV5-1,.,TGCGCCAGCAGCTTTGGCGGGGGACAGACCCTCTTCCAGCAGTACTTC,CASSFGGGQTLFQQYF
TRBJ1-6,.,TRBV5-1,.,TGCGCCAGCAGCTTCCGGGACGGTGCAGGGTCACCCCTCCACTTT,CASSFRDGAGSPLHF
TRBJ2-3,TRBD2,TRBV7-2,.,TGTGCCAGCAGCTTAGCGCCTGGGCGGGGGGCTACAGATACGCAGTATTTT,CASSLAPGRGATDTQYF
TRBJ2-5,.,TRBV10-3,few,TGTGCCATCAGTGAGTCGGGGTTAGCGTCTGACCAAGAGACCCAGTACTTC,CAISESGLASDQETQYF
TRBJ2-1,.,TRBV5-1,.,TGCGCCAGCAGCTTGGACCAGGGATCCTACAATGAGCAGTTCTTC,CASSLDQGSYNEQFF
TRBJ1-2,.,TRBV11-2,.,TGTGCCAGCAGCCCGCGACAGGCCCCGGAAAAAGGTGGCTACACCTTC,CASSPRQAPEKGGYTF
TRBJ1-1,.,TRBV6-5,.,TGTGCCAGCAGTTACGGTAAGGGGAACACTGAAGCTTTCTTT,CASSYGKGNTEAFF
TRBJ2-3,.,TRBV3-1/TRBV3-2,.,TGTGCCAGCAGCCAAGCGCTTAGGGATACGCAGTATTTT,CASSQALRDTQYF
TRBJ1-2,.,TRBV30,.,TGTGCCTGGACCCAGACTACATATAACTATGGCTACACCTTC,CAWTQTTYNYGYTF
TRBJ1-1,.,TRBV30,few,TGTGCCTGGAGTTCAAACCATTTGGCTGAAGCTTTCTTT,CAWSSNHLAEAFF
TRBJ1-2,.,TRBV6-4,few,TGTGCCAGCAGCCCGGGGGCCCTTTATGGCTACACCTTC,CASSPGALYGYTF